Below are 27 T cell receptor beta chains sequenced from a single sample in a study of response to subunit inactivated influenza vaccine. TCRdb reprocessed the RT-PCR reads with MiXCR, giving one entry per CDR3 protein. This table holds some 500,000 distinct CDR3 sequences, approximately 15% found once. The material sequenced was CD4+ T cells sorted from PBMCs, taken around 25 months after vaccination. The receptors shown here come from a man between 50 and 69 years old who received an inactivated influenza vaccine.

This sequence joins TRBV20-1 and TRBJ2-7; D is uncertain. V gave up 3 bases and J gave up 5 bases, with 23 bases separating them. The CDR3 consists of 16 residues. Germline-derived CDR1 and CDR2 are DFQATT and SNEGSKA (reference sequence). The CDR3 loop reads CSARGISPDTLNEQYF. The DNA for the CDR3 is TGCAGTGCTAGGGGTATTAGTCCAGACACCTTAAACGAGCAGTACTTC.

The rearrangement joins TRBV5-1 to TRBJ1-3, with 7 bases that match TRBD1. The CDR3 spans 15 residues. Germline V gene lookup returns CDR1 SGHRS and CDR2 YFSETQ. V dropped 4 bases and J dropped 2; count of bases not matched to a gene: 6. The CDR3 loop reads CASSILGQTGNTIYF. The CDR3 DNA reads as TGCGCCAGCAGCATTTTGGGACAGACTGGAAACACCATATATTTT.

The chain joins TRBV20-1 to TRBJ2-4, with D tentatively TRBD1 (6 bases). This CDR3 has 16 amino acids. V gave up 2 bases and J gave up 1 base, with 15 bases separating them. Germline V CDR1 and CDR2: DFQATT, SNEGSKA (reference sequence). CDR3 sequence: CSARPSGAGAKNIQYF. The DNA for the CDR3 is TGCAGTGCTAGACCATCAGGGGCGGGCGCCAAAAACATTCAGTACTTC.

This clonotype has a count of ten or more. The V and J genes are TRBV5-1 and TRBJ1-3, with TRBD1 matching 10 bases. Germline assignment: CDR1 SGHRS and CDR2 YFSETQ. The ends lost 5 bases at V and 1 base at J; junction bases unmatched: 6. This CDR3 has 16 residues. The CDR3 is CASRLTGGNSGNTIYF. Here the CDR3 DNA reads TGCGCCAGCAGATTGACAGGGGGCAATTCTGGAAACACCATATATTTT.

In this sample, this clonotype turned up a few times. V gene TRBV4-3 combines with J gene TRBJ1-1; no clear D gene. This CDR3 region has 15 residues. The germline V gene has CDR1 LGHNA and CDR2 YSLEER. The ends were cut back, 4 bases at V and 1 base at J, with 13 bases in the middle. The CDR3 coding sequence is TGCGCCAGCAGCCCTCGGGCGGACGGGAACACTGAAGCTTTCTTT. It specifies CASSPRADGNTEAFF.

This chain joins TRBV4-1 and TRBJ1-5; D ambiguous. V lost 0 bases to trimming and J lost 11 bases, with 11 bases between them. Per germline, CDR1 MGHRA and CDR2 YSYEKL. This CDR3 has 13 residues. In nucleotides, the CDR3 is TGCGCCAGCAGCCAAGATTTCCGGTCGGCCCAGCATTTT. This sequence encodes CASSQDFRSAQHF.

This clonotype was detected ten times or more. The genes are TRBV29-1 and TRBJ2-6; D remains ambiguous. The V end lost 4 bases, the J end lost 2 bases, and 3 bases lay between the germline ends. The CDR3 contains 12 residues. Germline values: CDR1 SQVTM, CDR2 ANQGSEA. The CDR3 loop reads CSVAAGANVLTF. DNA for the CDR3: TGCAGCGTTGCGGCTGGGGCCAACGTCCTGACTTTC.

This chain connects TRBV7-2 to TRBJ2-5; TRBD1 matches 8 bases. Germline V gene lookup returns CDR1 SGHTA and CDR2 FQGNSA. With V trimmed by 5 bases and J by 5 bases, 7 bases remained unmatched. The CDR3 runs to 14 residues. The CDR3 loop is CASSPSGGRETQYF. The CDR3 coding sequence is TGTGCCAGCAGCCCCTCAGGGGGCCGGGAGACCCAGTACTTC. Together with reference TRBV7-2 and TRBJ2-5, the CDR3 gives the full variable domain: GAGVSQSPSNKVTEKGKDVELRCDPISGHTALYWYRQSLGQGLEFLIYFQGNSAPDKSGLPSDRFSAERTGGSVSTLTIQRTQQEDSAVYLCASSPSGGRETQYFGPGTRLLVL.

This clonotype was counted only a few times. This chain links TRBV14 with TRBJ2-1; D is ambiguous. This CDR3 has 14 residues. CDR1 SGHDN and CDR2 FVKESK come from the germline V gene. The V end lost 1 base, the J end lost 9 bases, and 13 bases lay between the germline ends. The CDR3 here is CASSQVRKDGEQFF. Written as DNA, the CDR3 is TGTGCCAGCAGCCAAGTTAGGAAGGACGGTGAGCAGTTCTTC.

This clonotype was seen only a few times. The chain employs TRBV14 and TRBJ2-2, with D possibly TRBD1 on 5 matching bases. The germline V and J ends were trimmed by 4 bases and 3 bases, with 12 bases remaining between them. CDR1 and CDR2 from the germline V gene are SGHDN and FVKESK. This CDR3 has 15 amino acids. The CDR3 nucleotides are TGTGCCAGCAGCCCAGGGCAGGTTTACACCGGGGAGCTGTTTTTT. Translated, it gives CASSPGQVYTGELFF.

This clonotype has more than one count but fewer than ten. V gene TRBV20-1 combines with J gene TRBJ2-5, with D possibly being TRBD2 (5 bases). The germline V gene encodes CDR1 DFQATT and CDR2 SNEGSKA (reference sequence). V was pared by 6 bases and J by 2 bases, with 19 bases between. The CDR3 length is 15 residues. In DNA, the CDR3 is TGCAGTGCCACCCAAAAGCGGCGCATTCAAGAGACCCAGTACTTC. Its protein product is CSATQKRRIQETQYF.

The rearrangement joins TRBV7-2 to TRBJ2-7; D is perhaps TRBD2 (6 bases). The CDR3 covers 12 residues. CDR1 SGHTA and CDR2 FQGNSA come from the germline V gene. V lost 5 bases, J lost 4 bases, and 9 bases lay in between. CDR3 loop: CASSAGLYEQYF. The CDR3 nucleotides read TGTGCCAGCAGCGCCGGACTATACGAGCAGTACTTC.

This rearrangement joins TRBV5-6 to TRBJ1-2; a possible D gene is TRBD1 (5 bases). Germline V gene lookup returns CDR1 SGHDT and CDR2 YYEEEE. This CDR3 contains 13 residues. V gave up 9 bases and J gave up 4 bases, with 16 bases separating them. The CDR3 here is CATKGLASYGYTF. The CDR3 coding sequence is TGTGCCACCAAGGGGTTAGCTAGCTATGGCTACACCTTC.

The chain is built from TRBV20-1 and TRBJ1-5; D unclear. Trimming left V 5 bases short and J 2 bases short, with 10 bases between. Per the germline V gene, CDR1 is DFQATT and CDR2 is SNEGSKA (reference sequence). This CDR3 contains 13 residues. The DNA for the CDR3 is TGCAGTGCTCCGGCCCCGGGCAATCAGCCCCAGCATTTT. Protein product: CSAPAPGNQPQHF.

There are a few counts of this clonotype. The CDR3 DNA reads TGTGCCAGCAGCTCCTCCGCGGGAGGGCCCCTATACGAGCAGTACTTC. Translation: CASSSSAGGPLYEQYF. The chain employs TRBV12-3 or TRBV12-4 and TRBJ2-7; 9 positions match TRBD2. This CDR3 spans 16 amino acids. V lost 6 bases, J lost 4 bases, and 13 bases stayed unmatched.

This clonotype was found many times. V gene TRBV5-1 combines with J gene TRBJ2-1; weak D call: TRBD2 (6 bases). The germline V gene encodes CDR1 SGHRS and CDR2 YFSETQ. The CDR3 runs 16 residues. The ends were cut back, 0 bases at V and 0 bases at J, with 10 bases in the middle. CDR3 loop: CASSLEAGSSYNEQFF. The CDR3 coding sequence is TGCGCCAGCAGCTTGGAGGCGGGAAGCTCCTACAATGAGCAGTTCTTC. Variable domain in full (rest from reference TRBV5-1 and TRBJ2-1): KAGVTQTPRYLIKTRGQQVTLSCSPISGHRSVSWYQQTPGQGLQFLFEYFSETQRNKGNFPGRFSGRQFSNSRSEMNVSTLELGDSALYLCASSLEAGSSYNEQFFGPGTRLTVL.

The chain links TRBV20-1 to TRBJ2-4; 7 positions agree with TRBD1. The length of the CDR3 is 19 residues. Per the germline V gene, CDR1 is DFQATT and CDR2 is SNEGSKA (reference sequence). With 3 bases clipped from V and 2 bases from J, the junction kept 19 bases outside the gene matches. CDR3 residues: CSARPQPGQKNSPKNIQYF. As DNA, the CDR3 is TGCAGTGCTAGGCCACAACCGGGACAGAAGAATTCTCCCAAAAACATTCAGTACTTC.

The J gene is TRBJ2-2, the V gene TRBV11-2; TRBD2 aligns across 7 bases. The germline CDR1 and CDR2 sequences are SGHAT and FQNNGV. Germline trimming cut 3 bases from V and 5 bases from J; bases unmatched to any gene: 3. CDR3 length equals 14 residues. CDR3 DNA: TGTGCCAGCAGCTTCACTAGCGCAACCGGGGAGCTGTTTTTT. Encoded protein: CASSFTSATGELFF.

The gene calls are TRBV28 and TRBJ2-5, with 10 nucleotides matching TRBD1. CDR3 length equals 15 residues. V shed 3 bases and J 4 bases; nucleotides not matched to a gene: 5. The V gene's germline CDR1 is MDHEN and CDR2 SYDVKM. This CDR3 is CASSFWTGGAETQYF. DNA for the CDR3: TGTGCCAGCAGTTTCTGGACAGGGGGGGCAGAGACCCAGTACTTC.

The V and J genes are TRBV5-1 and TRBJ1-1; D unresolved. V lost 4 bases, J lost 7 bases, and 14 bases lay in between. Germline CDR1 is SGHRS and CDR2 is YFSETQ. The CDR3 is made up of 13 amino acids. The CDR3 loop is CASSPASLGEAFF. In DNA, the CDR3 is TGCGCCAGCAGCCCGGCCAGTTTAGGTGAAGCTTTCTTT.

This clonotype was seen a few times. The CDR3 here is CSAPLKGNYGYTF. In nucleotides, the CDR3 is TGCAGTGCCCCTCTGAAGGGAAATTATGGCTACACCTTC. The genes are TRBV20-1 and TRBJ1-2, with unresolved D. CDR3 length: 13 amino acids. Per the germline V gene, CDR1 is DFQATT and CDR2 is SNEGSKA (reference sequence). Trimming shortened V by 6 bases and J by 5 bases, and 16 bases separated the two germline ends.

In regard to this clonotype: Mismatch with germline at one junction end may stem from a read error. This chain links TRBV11-1 with TRBJ2-3, with TRBD2 matching 8 bases. Looked up from germline, CDR1 is SGHAT and CDR2 is FQDESV (reference sequence). The CDR3 length is 15 residues. This chain's CDR3 is CASSLAGRRTDTQYF. CDR3 sequence (DNA): TGTGCCAGCAGCCTAGCGGGTCGGCGCACAGATACGCAGTATTTT.

The gene calls are TRBV24-1 and TRBJ2-1; D gene ambiguous. This CDR3 is 12 amino acids long. Germline values: CDR1 KGHDR, CDR2 SFDVKD. Trimming stripped 2 bases from V and 10 bases from J, with 8 bases between. The CDR3 bases are TGTGCCACCAGTGATTACTTAAGGGAGCAGTTCTTC. It encodes CATSDYLREQFF.

This chain connects TRBV6-5 to TRBJ2-6; the D is unclear. Germline assignment: CDR1 MNHEY and CDR2 SVGAGI. CDR3 length: 15 amino acids. V was trimmed by 2 bases and J by 3 bases, leaving 8 bases between them. The CDR3 DNA sequence: TGTGCCAGCAGTTACAAAGGTTTTGGGGCCAACGTCCTGACTTTC. Amino acids: CASSYKGFGANVLTF.

The rearrangement links TRBV29-1 to TRBJ2-1; tentatively, D is TRBD2 (5 bases). Germline assignment: CDR1 SQVTM and CDR2 ANQGSEA. The CDR3 loop spans 13 amino acids. The V end lost 6 bases, the J end lost 9 bases, and 18 bases lay between the germline ends. The CDR3 region has the DNA TGCAGCGTAGCCCCTACTAGTCTTTTTGAGCAGTTCTTC. Translated, it gives CSVAPTSLFEQFF.

The chain combines TRBV2 with TRBJ2-5; D not resolved. Trimming shortened V by 0 bases and J by 5 bases, and 13 bases separated the two germline ends. CDR1 and CDR2 from the germline V gene are SNHLY and FYNNEI. The CDR3 sequence is 15 residues long. CDR3 DNA: TGTGCCAGCAGTGAAGCGCCTACAACCGGGGAGACCCAGTACTTC. Its protein product is CASSEAPTTGETQYF.

J is TRBJ1-3 and V is TRBV20-1; no definite D call. The V gene's germline CDR1 is DFQATT and CDR2 SNEGSKA (reference sequence). V was shortened by 2 bases and J by 6 bases, with 11 bases between the two germline ends. The CDR3 has 13 amino acids. CDR3 DNA: TGCAGTGCTAGATCGGGAGAGACAAACACCATATATTTT. It encodes CSARSGETNTIYF.